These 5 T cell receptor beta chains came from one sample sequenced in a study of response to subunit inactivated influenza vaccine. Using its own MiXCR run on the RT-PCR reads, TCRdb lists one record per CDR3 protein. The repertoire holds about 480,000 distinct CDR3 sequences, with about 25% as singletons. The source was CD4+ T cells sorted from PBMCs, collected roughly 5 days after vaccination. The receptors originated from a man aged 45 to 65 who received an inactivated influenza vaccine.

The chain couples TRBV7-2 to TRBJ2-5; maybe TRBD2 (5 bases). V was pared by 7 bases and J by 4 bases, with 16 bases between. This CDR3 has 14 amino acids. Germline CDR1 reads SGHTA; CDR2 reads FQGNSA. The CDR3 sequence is CASTPGIRSETQYF. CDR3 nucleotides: TGTGCCAGCACCCCGGGGATAAGGTCAGAGACCCAGTACTTC.

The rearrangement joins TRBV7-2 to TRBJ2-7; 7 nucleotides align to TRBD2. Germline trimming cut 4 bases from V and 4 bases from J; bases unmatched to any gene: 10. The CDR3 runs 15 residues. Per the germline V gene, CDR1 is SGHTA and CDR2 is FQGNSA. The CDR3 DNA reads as TGTGCCAGCAGCTCTCAGCGGGACGGAAAATACGAGCAGTACTTC. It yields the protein CASSSQRDGKYEQYF.

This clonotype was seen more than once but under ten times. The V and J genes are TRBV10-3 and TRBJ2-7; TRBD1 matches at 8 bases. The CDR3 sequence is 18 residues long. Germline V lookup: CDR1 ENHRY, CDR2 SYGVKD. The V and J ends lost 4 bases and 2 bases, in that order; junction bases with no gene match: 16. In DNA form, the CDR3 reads TGTGCCATCAGTGGGCAAAACCCACGACAGGGGTCAGCCTACGAGCAGTACTTC. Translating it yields CAISGQNPRQGSAYEQYF.

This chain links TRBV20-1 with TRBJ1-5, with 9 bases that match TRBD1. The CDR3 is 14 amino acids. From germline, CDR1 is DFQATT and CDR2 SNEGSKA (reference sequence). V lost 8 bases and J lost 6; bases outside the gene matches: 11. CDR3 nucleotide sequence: TGCAGTTACGCGGGACAGGGACGCGGTCAGCCCCAGCATTTT. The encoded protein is CSYAGQGRGQPQHF.

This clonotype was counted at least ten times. CDR3 region: CASSARTGLGGYTF. DNA for the CDR3: TGTGCCAGCAGTGCCCGGACAGGGCTGGGCGGCTACACCTTC. The chain carries TRBV12-3 or TRBV12-4 and TRBJ1-2; 8 bases are shared with TRBD1. Trimming removed 5 bases from V and 8 bases from J; junction bases left unmatched: 10. CDR3 size: 14 residues.